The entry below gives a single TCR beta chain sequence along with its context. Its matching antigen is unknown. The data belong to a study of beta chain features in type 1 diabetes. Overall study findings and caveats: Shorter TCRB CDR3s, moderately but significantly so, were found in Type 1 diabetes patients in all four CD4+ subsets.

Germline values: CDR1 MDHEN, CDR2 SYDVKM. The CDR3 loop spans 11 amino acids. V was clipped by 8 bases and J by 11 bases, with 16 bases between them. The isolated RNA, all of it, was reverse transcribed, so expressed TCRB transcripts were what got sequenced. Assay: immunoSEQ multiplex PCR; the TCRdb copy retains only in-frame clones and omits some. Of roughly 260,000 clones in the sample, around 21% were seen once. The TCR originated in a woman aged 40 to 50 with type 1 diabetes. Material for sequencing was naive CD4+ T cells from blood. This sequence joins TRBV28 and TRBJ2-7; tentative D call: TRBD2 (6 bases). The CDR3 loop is CASSTPGRKYF. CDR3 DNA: TGTGCCAGCTCTACCCCCGGGAGAAAGTACTTC. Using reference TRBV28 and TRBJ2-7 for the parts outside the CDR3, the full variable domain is DVKVTQSSRYLVKRTGEKVFLECVQDMDHENMFWYRQDPGLGLRLIYFSYDVKMKEKGDIPEGYSVSREKKERFSLILESASTNQTSMYLCASSTPGRKYFGPGTRLTVT.